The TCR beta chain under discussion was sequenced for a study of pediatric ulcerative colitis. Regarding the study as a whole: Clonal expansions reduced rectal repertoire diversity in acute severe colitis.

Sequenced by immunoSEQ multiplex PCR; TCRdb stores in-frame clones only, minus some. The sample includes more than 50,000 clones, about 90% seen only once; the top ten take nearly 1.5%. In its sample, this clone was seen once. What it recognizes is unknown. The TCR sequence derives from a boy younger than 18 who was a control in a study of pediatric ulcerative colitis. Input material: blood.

In DNA form, the CDR3 reads TGTGCCAGCAGTTTATATCCGGGACAGGGCGTGAATGAGCAGTTCTTC. The encoded protein is CASSLYPGQGVNEQFF. The rearrangement uses TRBV28 and TRBJ2-1, with TRBD1 identical over 9 bases. CDR3 length: 16 amino acids. CDR1 is MDHEN, CDR2 SYDVKM, per germline. The V segment lost 1 base and the J segment 7 bases; nucleotides outside the gene matches: 8.